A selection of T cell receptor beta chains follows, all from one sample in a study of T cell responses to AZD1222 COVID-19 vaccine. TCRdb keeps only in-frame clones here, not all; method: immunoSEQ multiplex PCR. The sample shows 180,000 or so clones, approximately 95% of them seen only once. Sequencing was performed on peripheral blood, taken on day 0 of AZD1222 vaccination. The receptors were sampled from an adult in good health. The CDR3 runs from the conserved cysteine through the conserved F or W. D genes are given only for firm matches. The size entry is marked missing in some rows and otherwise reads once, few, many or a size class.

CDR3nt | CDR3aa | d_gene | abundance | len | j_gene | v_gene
TGCGCCAGCAGCTTGGGACCGATCAATCAGCCCCAGCATTTT | CASSLGPINQPQHF | - | once | 14 | TRBJ1-5 | TRBV5-1
TGCAGCGCCTCGAACTGGGGACAGAACACTGAAGCTTTCTTT | CSASNWGQNTEAFF | - | - | 14 | TRBJ1-1 | TRBV29-1
TGTGCCAGCAGCTTTACTCAGGGTTCTGGAAACACCATATATTTT | CASSFTQGSGNTIYF | - | - | 15 | TRBJ1-3 | TRBV7-6
TGTGCCAGCAGCTTGGAGGGGTGGGCCGGCGGGCAGTATTTT | CASSLEGWAGGQYF | - | - | 14 | TRBJ2-3 | TRBV5-4
TGTGCCAGCAGCCTCGGACAGGGGGCGCTTGGCTACACCTTC | CASSLGQGALGYTF | TRBD1 | - | 14 | TRBJ1-2 | TRBV9
TGTGCCAGCAGCTCCGGACTAGCGGGGGGGGAGCAGTACTTC | CASSSGLAGGEQYF | TRBD2 | - | 14 | TRBJ2-7 | TRBV5-6
TGTGCCAGCAGTTTAAAACTATCGGGACTGTTTGAGCAGTTCTTC | CASSLKLSGLFEQFF | - | once | 15 | TRBJ2-1 | TRBV27
TGTGCCAGCAGTTTCCGGGGTTCTGGAAACACCATATATTTT | CASSFRGSGNTIYF | - | - | 14 | TRBJ1-3 | TRBV28
TGTGCCAGCAGTGTGGAACTAGCCTACGAGCAGTACTTC | CASSVELAYEQYF | - | once | 13 | TRBJ2-7 | TRBV2
TGTGCCAGCTTGGGGAGCACAGATACGCAGTATTTT | CASLGSTDTQYF | - | once | 12 | TRBJ2-3 | TRBV7-9
TGTGCCAGCAGCTTGTTTATCGAGCCACGCACAGATACGCAGTATTTT | CASSLFIEPRTDTQYF | - | - | 16 | TRBJ2-3 | TRBV5-4
TGTGCCAGCAGGCAGACAGCAAACACTGAAGCTTTCTTT | CASRQTANTEAFF | - | - | 13 | TRBJ1-1 | TRBV6-5
TGTGCCAGCAGCATATCGACTAGCCCGGTCAATGAGCAGTTCTTC | CASSISTSPVNEQFF | TRBD2 | - | 15 | TRBJ2-1 | TRBV11-2
TGTGCCAGCAGTTTTGGAGCGGGGAACACAGATACGCAGTATTTT | CASSFGAGNTDTQYF | TRBD2 | - | 15 | TRBJ2-3 | TRBV6-5
TGTGCCAGCAGTGAAGTCCAGGCAGGGGTCACTGAAGCTTTCTTT | CASSEVQAGVTEAFF | - | - | 15 | TRBJ1-1 | TRBV6-1
TGTGCCTGGAGCGCTAGCGGGGGCCTAAATGAGCAGTTCTTC | CAWSASGGLNEQFF | TRBD2 | - | 14 | TRBJ2-1 | TRBV30
TGTGCCAGCAGTCTGGGACAGTACACTGAAGCTTTCTTT | CASSLGQYTEAFF | TRBD1 | - | 13 | TRBJ1-1 | TRBV27
TGTGCCAGCAGCCCGCGGACAGGCGAGTCACCTGGAAACACCATATATTTT | CASSPRTGESPGNTIYF | TRBD1 | - | 17 | TRBJ1-3 | TRBV9
TGTGCCAGCAGCCATTTGACTAGCTCCTCCTACAATGAGCAGTTCTTC | CASSHLTSSSYNEQFF | TRBD2 | - | 16 | TRBJ2-1 | TRBV3-1/TRBV3-2
TGCGCCAGCAGCTCCGGGACAGCCAATTCACCCCTCCACTTT | CASSSGTANSPLHF | TRBD1 | once | 14 | TRBJ1-6 | TRBV5-1
TGTGCCAGCAGGATGGGCCCACTAAATTCACCCCTCCACTTT | CASRMGPLNSPLHF | - | - | 14 | TRBJ1-6 | TRBV6-5
TGTGCCAGCAGCGCCGGACGAGAAAAACTGTTTTTT | CASSAGREKLFF | - | - | 12 | TRBJ1-4 | TRBV5-4
TGTGCCAGCAGCCTTTTGGGTCGGAACTATGGCTACACCTTC | CASSLLGRNYGYTF | - | - | 14 | TRBJ1-2 | TRBV6-5
TGTGCCACCCTCGCCGGGACGGTGAACTATGGCTACACCTTC | CATLAGTVNYGYTF | - | - | 14 | TRBJ1-2 | TRBV2
TGTGCCAGCAGAAGGGGGCAGGGCACTGAAGCTTTCTTT | CASRRGQGTEAFF | TRBD1 | - | 13 | TRBJ1-1 | TRBV6-5
TGTGCCAGCAGCGCCGTGGTATGGACAGGGGGGACCGGGGAGCTGTTTTTT | CASSAVVWTGGTGELFF | TRBD1 | - | 17 | TRBJ2-2 | TRBV11-2
TGTGCCAGCAGTTTTCACACCGGGGAGCTGTTTTTT | CASSFHTGELFF | - | - | 12 | TRBJ2-2 | TRBV12-3/TRBV12-4
TGTGCCAGCAGCTTAACCGGGACAGGGCAACCTAATGAAAAACTGTTTTTT | CASSLTGTGQPNEKLFF | TRBD1 | - | 17 | TRBJ1-4 | TRBV11-2
TGTGCCAGCACTCTAGGGGGGGGTTATGGCTACACCTTC | CASTLGGGYGYTF | - | - | 13 | TRBJ1-2 | TRBV28
TGTGCCAGCAGCTTATCCGGAAACTATGGCTACACCTTC | CASSLSGNYGYTF | - | - | 13 | TRBJ1-2 | TRBV11-2
TGTGCCAGCAAAAACACAGGTTCCCCTCAGCCCCAGCATTTT | CASKNTGSPQPQHF | - | once | 14 | TRBJ1-5 | TRBV7-2
TGTGCCAGCAGCGTTACCAGCGGGGGGGCTCGAAATGAGCAGTTCTTC | CASSVTSGGARNEQFF | TRBD2 | - | 16 | TRBJ2-1 | TRBV9
TGTGCCAGTAGTCCAAGACAGGTCTGGGACACTGAAGCTTTCTTT | CASSPRQVWDTEAFF | - | - | 15 | TRBJ1-1 | TRBV19
TGTGCCAGCAGTTCCGAAGGGAATCAGCCCCAGCATTTT | CASSSEGNQPQHF | - | - | 13 | TRBJ1-5 | TRBV5-6
TGTGCCAGCAGTCCCGGGCAGATGTCCTACAATGAGCAGTTCTTC | CASSPGQMSYNEQFF | - | - | 15 | TRBJ2-1 | TRBV27
TGTGCCACCTGGACGGGGATCTATGGCTACACCTTC | CATWTGIYGYTF | - | - | 12 | TRBJ1-2 | TRBV19
TGCGCCAGCAGCTTGGTCAAATGGTCGGACGAGCAGTACTTC | CASSLVKWSDEQYF | - | - | 14 | TRBJ2-7 | TRBV5-1
TGTGCCAGCACTCCACGGGCGGAGGCGGTGGACATTCAGTACTTC | CASTPRAEAVDIQYF | - | - | 15 | TRBJ2-4 | TRBV19
TGCGCCAGCAGCGGGGGACAGACGAACACTGAAGCTTTCTTT | CASSGGQTNTEAFF | TRBD1 | - | 14 | TRBJ1-1 | TRBV5-1
TGTGCCAGCAGCTTATCTTCGCGGGGGCGGTCCTACAATGAGCAGTTCTTC | CASSLSSRGRSYNEQFF | - | - | 17 | TRBJ2-1 | TRBV7-6
TGCGCCAGCAGCTCCAGGGCAGACACTGAAGCTTTCTTT | CASSSRADTEAFF | - | - | 13 | TRBJ1-1 | TRBV5-1
TGTGCCAGTAGTATGAGAGGACAGGTACTTAATGAAAAACTGTTTTTT | CASSMRGQVLNEKLFF | TRBD1 | - | 16 | TRBJ1-4 | TRBV19
TGTGCCAGCAGCCAAGAAGAAACAGGGCGCTATAATTCACCCCTCCACTTT | CASSQEETGRYNSPLHF | - | - | 17 | TRBJ1-6 | TRBV4-2
TGCGCCAGCAGCTCAGAGGCGCTGATGGGGTACGAGCAGTACTTC | CASSSEALMGYEQYF | - | - | 15 | TRBJ2-7 | TRBV5-1
TGCAGCGTCTTCACAGGGGGCGCTGGTGGGGCCAACGTCCTGACTTTC | CSVFTGGAGGANVLTF | TRBD1 | - | 16 | TRBJ2-6 | TRBV29-1
TGTGCCAGCAGCCAGCGACCCGACATCGGCAATCAGCCCCAGCATTTT | CASSQRPDIGNQPQHF | - | - | 16 | TRBJ1-5 | TRBV3-1/TRBV3-2
TGTGCCATCAGTGATTCGGGACAGGGGAACTCACCCCTCCACTTT | CAISDSGQGNSPLHF | TRBD1 | - | 15 | TRBJ1-6 | TRBV10-3
TGTGCCAGCAGCCCCGAGGGGGTATTGGGTTCTAACTATGGCTACACCTTC | CASSPEGVLGSNYGYTF | - | - | 17 | TRBJ1-2 | TRBV9
TGTGCCAGCAGCTCGAGACAGGGCGCGGACTACAATGAGCAGTTCTTC | CASSSRQGADYNEQFF | TRBD1 | - | 16 | TRBJ2-1 | TRBV11-2
TGTGCCAGCAGCTTGGAACTAGGGTGGTCGAACACTGAAGCTTTCTTT | CASSLELGWSNTEAFF | - | - | 16 | TRBJ1-1 | TRBV5-6
TGTGCCAGCAGCCCGACTGCTAGGGTGAAGGGTGAGCAGTTCTTC | CASSPTARVKGEQFF | - | - | 15 | TRBJ2-1 | TRBV7-8
TGCGCCAGCAGGCGGACTAGCGGCAGACCAGAGGATACGCAGTATTTT | CASRRTSGRPEDTQYF | TRBD2 | - | 16 | TRBJ2-3 | TRBV5-1
TGCGCCAGCAGACGGGACGGATACCACAATCAGCCCCAGCATTTT | CASRRDGYHNQPQHF | - | - | 15 | TRBJ1-5 | TRBV5-1
TGTGCCTGGAGTCCGGAGGGGAATCAGCCCCAGCATTTT | CAWSPEGNQPQHF | - | few | 13 | TRBJ1-5 | TRBV30